The 11 T cell receptor beta chains reported below all come from one sample, sequenced in a study of Tregs in tolerant kidney transplant recipients. The method was immunoSEQ multiplex PCR; TCRdb's version includes in-frame clones alone and lacks a portion of them. The data contain fewer than 80,000 clones, 95% to 98% of them singletons. The starting material was CD4+ T cells from blood, obtained before the transplant. Source of these receptors: a human donor who received a combined kidney and bone marrow transplant.

The chain combines TRBV29-1 with TRBJ2-3; perhaps TRBD1 as D (5 bases). The CDR3 runs 14 residues. V lost 3 bases and J lost 2, with 12 bases in between. Germline CDR1 is SQVTM and CDR2 is ANQGSEA. The CDR3 is CSVEVVGATDTQYF. CDR3 bases: TGCAGCGTTGAGGTGGTAGGGGCCACAGATACGCAGTATTTT.

This chain uses TRBV5-1 with TRBJ2-3, with a tentative D call TRBD2 (6 bases). Germline V gene lookup returns CDR1 SGHRS and CDR2 YFSETQ. The CDR3 sequence is 15 residues long. V was cut by 4 bases and J by 2 bases, with 14 bases left in between. For the CDR3, the DNA is TGCGCCAGCAGCGCCGGGACTGTAAACACAGATACGCAGTATTTT. Translating gives CASSAGTVNTDTQYF.

The DNA for the CDR3 is TGTGCCAGCAGCTCCTCGGGTCCTTCCACCGGGGAGCTGTTTTTT. Translating gives CASSSSGPSTGELFF. This chain joins TRBV11-3 and TRBJ2-2; D is ambiguous. Per germline, CDR1 SGHNT and CDR2 YENEEA. The V end lost 4 bases, the J end lost 4 bases, and 13 bases lay between the germline ends. The CDR3 loop spans 15 amino acids.

This sequence joins TRBV11-3 and TRBJ2-1; 10 bases are a match to TRBD2. The CDR3 has 16 amino acids. V lost 5 bases, J lost 5 bases, and 9 bases stayed unmatched. Germline CDR1 and CDR2: SGHNT and YENEEA. The CDR3 DNA reads TGTGCCAGCAGCCCAGGTTGGACTAGCGGTAACAATGAGCAGTTCTTC. This translates into CASSPGWTSGNNEQFF.

This clone was recorded only once. The chain recombines TRBV19 with TRBJ1-5; a possible D gene is TRBD1 (5 bases). The CDR3 loop spans 15 amino acids. Germline V gene data show CDR1 as LNHDA and CDR2 as SQIVND (reference sequence). Trimming stripped 3 bases from V and 4 bases from J, with 13 bases between. The CDR3 reads CASSMAGRGNQPQHF. For the CDR3, the DNA is TGTGCCAGTAGTATGGCGGGGAGGGGAAATCAGCCCCAGCATTTT. Looking up the rest from reference TRBV19 and TRBJ1-5 gives the full variable domain: DGGITQSPKYLFRKEGQNVTLSCEQNLNHDAMYWYRQDPGQGLRLIYYSQIVNDFQKGDIAEGYSVSREKKESFPLTVTSAQKNPTAFYLCASSMAGRGNQPQHFGDGTRLSIL.

This sequence joins TRBV7-3 and TRBJ2-7, with 8 bases that match TRBD2. V gave up 5 bases and J gave up 7 bases; unmatched junction bases: 10. Germline V gene lookup returns CDR1 SGHTA and CDR2 FQGTGA. CDR3 length: 14 residues. DNA of the CDR3: TGTGCCAGCAGCCCCGGACTAGCTCCGAGAGAGCAGTACTTC. It translates to CASSPGLAPREQYF.

The V call is TRBV30, the J call TRBJ1-2, with 7 bases that match TRBD1. With 5 bases clipped from V and 5 bases from J, the junction kept 8 bases outside the gene matches. The CDR3 spans 13 residues. CDR1 is GTSNPN, CDR2 SVGIG, per germline (reference sequence). The CDR3 loop reads CAWQRQGVYGYTF. CDR3 sequence (DNA): TGTGCCTGGCAACGTCAGGGGGTATATGGCTACACCTTC.

CDR3 nucleotides: TGTGCCAGCAGCGCGGGGGAGTTCTTC. It translates to CASSAGEFF. The chain has TRBV9 and TRBJ2-1, with D perhaps TRBD2 (6 bases). Germline CDR1 SGDLS, CDR2 YYNGEE. Trimming removed 3 bases from V and 14 bases from J, with 6 bases in between. The CDR3 is 9 residues long.

The chain is built from TRBV7-2 and TRBJ2-7; no definite D call. The CDR3 spans 12 residues. Looked up from germline, CDR1 is SGHTA and CDR2 is FQGNSA. The V and J ends lost 5 bases and 6 bases respectively, with 11 bases between them. The CDR3 region has the DNA TGTGCCAGCAGCCGAACTACTTTCGAGCAGTACTTC. This codes for CASSRTTFEQYF. The full variable domain, rest sourced from reference TRBV7-2 and TRBJ2-7, is GAGVSQSPSNKVTEKGKDVELRCDPISGHTALYWYRQSLGQGLEFLIYFQGNSAPDKSGLPSDRFSAERTGGSVSTLTIQRTQQEDSAVYLCASSRTTFEQYFGPGTRLTVT.

This chain connects TRBV5-6 to TRBJ1-1, with TRBD1 as a possible D gene (6 bases). The CDR3 contains 15 residues. V lost 4 bases and J lost 1, with 14 bases in between. Germline V CDR1 and CDR2: SGHDT, YYEEEE. CDR3 DNA sequence: TGTGCCAGCAGCCCAAGAACAGGGAGGAACACTGAAGCTTTCTTT. It encodes CASSPRTGRNTEAFF.

The rearrangement uses TRBV19 and TRBJ2-2; a weak D match, TRBD2 (5 bases). The CDR3 covers 14 residues. The germline CDR1 and CDR2 sequences are LNHDA and SQIVND (reference sequence). V was trimmed by 7 bases and J by 4 bases, leaving 13 bases between them. Here the CDR3 reads CASTPSGITGELFF. DNA of the CDR3: TGTGCCAGTACTCCGAGCGGAATCACCGGGGAGCTGTTTTTT.